This T cell receptor beta chain emerged from a study of blood T cell repertoires in COVID-19. About the study: From T cells, B-cell-depleted T cells, or PBMCs came the material, which was cDNA or gDNA.

Using immunoSEQ multiplex PCR, the repertoire was profiled, and TCRdb retains in-frame clones only, with some absent. This sample has about 100,000 clones, with approximately 85% found just once. CDR1 SGHRS and CDR2 YFSETQ come from the germline V gene. The CDR3 totals 14 residues. Concerning this clone itself: One end of the junction fails to match germline, which may point to a read error.

The TCR originated in a woman older than 75 with active or convalescent COVID-19. Sequencing used peripheral blood. The rearrangement links TRBV5-1 to TRBJ2-5; 7 nucleotides match TRBD2. The CDR3, as DNA: TGTGCCAGCAGCCGAACTAGCGACCAAGAGACCCAGTACTTC. The encoded protein is CASSRTSDQETQYF. Complete variable domain (other parts from reference TRBV5-1 and TRBJ2-5): KAGVTQTPRYLIKTRGQQVTLSCSPISGHRSVSWYQQTPGQGLQFLFEYFSETQRNKGNFPGRFSGRQFSNSRSEMNVSTLELGDSALYLCASSRTSDQETQYFGPGTRLLVL.